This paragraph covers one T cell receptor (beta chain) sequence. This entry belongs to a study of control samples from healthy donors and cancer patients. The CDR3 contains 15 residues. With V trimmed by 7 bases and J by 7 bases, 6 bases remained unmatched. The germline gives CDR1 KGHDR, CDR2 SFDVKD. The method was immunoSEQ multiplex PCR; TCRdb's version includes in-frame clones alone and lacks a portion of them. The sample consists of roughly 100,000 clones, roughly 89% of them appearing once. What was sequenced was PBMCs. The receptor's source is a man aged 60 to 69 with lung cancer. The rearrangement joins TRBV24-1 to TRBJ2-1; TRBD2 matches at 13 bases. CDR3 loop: CATSQLAGGHNEQFF. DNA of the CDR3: TGTGCCACCAGCCAACTAGCGGGGGGGCATAATGAGCAGTTCTTC.